The next 23 T cell receptor beta chains were all read from a single sample in a study of lymphopenia after photon versus proton radiotherapy. TCRdb's copy holds only in-frame clones and misses some; the assay was immunoSEQ multiplex PCR. Of about 22,000 clones in the sample, 75% to 90% were seen once. The source was peripheral blood, collected from a patient treated with proton-based radiotherapy. The receptors were sampled from a man older than 75 with esophageal cancer.

This clone has only a few counts. The rearrangement uses TRBV6-4 and TRBJ2-6; 7 bases agree with TRBD2. The CDR3 sequence is 17 residues long. The germline CDR1 and CDR2 sequences are MRHNA and SNTAGT. The J segment lost 0 bases and the V segment lost 4 bases, leaving 6 bases of the junction unmatched. The CDR3 DNA is TGTGCCAGCAGTGGTGGGGAGGGGTCCTCTGGGGCCAACGTCCTGACTTTC. It translates to CASSGGEGSSGANVLTF.

This chain's CDR3 is CAWSRDIGDEQFF. The CDR3 DNA reads as TGTGCCTGGAGTAGGGACATCGGGGATGAGCAGTTCTTC. The V call is TRBV30, the J call TRBJ2-1, with a weak D call TRBD1 (6 bases). V was cut by 2 bases and J by 8 bases, with 13 bases left in between. Per the germline V gene, CDR1 is GTSNPN and CDR2 is SVGIG (reference sequence). The CDR3 spans 13 residues.

V and J are TRBV2 and TRBJ1-2; a weak D match, TRBD1 (6 bases). The CDR3 length is 14 residues. Trimming stripped 2 bases from V and 4 bases from J, with 11 bases between. Looked up from germline, CDR1 is SNHLY and CDR2 is FYNNEI. For the CDR3, the DNA is TGTGCCAGCAGTGAATTTCGGGACACCTATGGCTACACCTTC. Translated: CASSEFRDTYGYTF. Together with reference TRBV2 and TRBJ1-2, the CDR3 gives the full variable domain: EPEVTQTPSHQVTQMGQEVILRCVPISNHLYFYWYRQILGQKVEFLVSFYNNEISEKSEIFDDQFSVERPDGSNFTLKIRSTKLEDSAMYFCASSEFRDTYGYTFGSGTRLTVV.

The rearrangement uses TRBV9 and TRBJ1-1; D is possibly TRBD1 (5 bases). Trimming took off 2 bases at V and 10 bases at J, with 21 bases between the two ends. There are 15 residues in the CDR3. CDR1 is SGDLS, CDR2 YYNGEE, per germline. The CDR3 loop is CASSVLQVPELGAFF. CDR3 sequence (DNA): TGTGCCAGCAGCGTGTTACAGGTTCCCGAATTGGGAGCTTTCTTT. The variable domain in full, completed from reference TRBV9 and TRBJ1-1, reads DSGVTQTPKHLITATGQRVTLRCSPRSGDLSVYWYQQSLDQGLQFLIQYYNGEERAKGNILERFSAQQFPDLHSELNLSSLELGDSALYFCASSVLQVPELGAFFGQGTRLTVV.

The chain links TRBV5-6 to TRBJ2-7; 8 bases map to TRBD1. The CDR3 spans 17 residues. The V gene end was trimmed by 4 bases and the J gene end by 0 bases; junction bases not matched to a gene: 12. The germline CDR1 and CDR2 sequences are SGHDT and YYEEEE. In DNA form, the CDR3 reads TGTGCCAGCAGCCCCTCGTGGGGGACAGGTCCCTCCTACGAGCAGTACTTC. It is translated as CASSPSWGTGPSYEQYF.

The chain employs TRBV11-3 and TRBJ2-1, with 7 bases fitting TRBD2. V lost 3 bases and J lost 5; bases outside the gene matches: 7. The germline V gene encodes CDR1 SGHNT and CDR2 YENEEA. The CDR3 is made up of 15 amino acids. The CDR3 protein is CASSFEGGPHNEQFF. CDR3 DNA sequence: TGTGCCAGCAGCTTTGAGGGAGGGCCTCACAATGAGCAGTTCTTC. The complete variable domain, with remaining parts taken from reference TRBV11-3 and TRBJ2-1, reads EAGVVQSPRYKIIEKKQPVAFWCNPISGHNTLYWYLQNLGQGPELLIRYENEEAVDDSQLPKDRFSAERLKGVDSTLKIQPAELGDSAVYLCASSFEGGPHNEQFFGPGTRLTVL.

This clone was found once. The chain combines TRBV19 with TRBJ2-3; maybe TRBD2 (5 bases). This CDR3 comprises 15 residues. The V and J ends lost 5 bases and 0 bases respectively, with 12 bases between them. CDR1 LNHDA and CDR2 SQIVND come from the germline V gene (reference sequence). CDR3 bases: TGTGCCAGTAGTTCCCCCGGGATAAGCACAGATACGCAGTATTTT. Translating gives CASSSPGISTDTQYF.

The genes are TRBV12-5 and TRBJ2-7; no clear D. V shed 2 bases and J shed 0 bases, with 11 bases lying between them. This CDR3 has 15 residues. Germline values: CDR1 LGHNT, CDR2 FRNRAP. The DNA for the CDR3 is TGTGCTAGTGGTTTGTTGCCGCAGCGCTCCTACGAGCAGTACTTC. Its translation: CASGLLPQRSYEQYF.

The chain carries TRBV7-9 and TRBJ2-1; tentative D call: TRBD2 (6 bases). This CDR3 region has 13 residues. Germline CDR1 reads SEHNR; CDR2 reads FQNEAQ (reference sequence). Trimming cost V 7 bases and J 7 bases, with 14 bases left between them. The CDR3 loop is CASIAWLANEQFF. In DNA, the CDR3 is TGTGCCAGCATCGCCTGGCTAGCGAATGAGCAGTTCTTC.

In the case of this clone: This specimen includes other DNA sequences encoding the same CDR3. V usage is TRBV7-9 and J usage is TRBJ1-1; no clear D. The germline V gene has CDR1 SEHNR and CDR2 FQNEAQ (reference sequence). The CDR3 loop spans 12 amino acids. The V end was cut by 3 bases, the J end by 6 bases, with 8 bases between. Here the CDR3 reads CASSFGISEAFF. The CDR3 nucleotides read TGTGCCAGCAGCTTTGGAATATCTGAAGCTTTCTTT.

The rearrangement links TRBV7-9 to TRBJ2-1; no clear D. With 8 bases removed from V and 3 bases from J, the gap between germline ends came to 8 bases. The CDR3 has 12 amino acids. CDR1 is SEHNR and CDR2 is FQNEAQ in the germline V gene (reference sequence). The CDR3 DNA reads TGTGCCAGCGGATATCTCTACAATGAGCAGTTCTTC. This sequence encodes CASGYLYNEQFF.

The gene calls are TRBV29-1 and TRBJ2-2, with a tentative D call TRBD1 (7 bases). The V gene lost 6 bases and the J gene lost 7 bases, with 18 bases spanning the gap. CDR3 length: 14 residues. From germline, CDR1 is SQVTM and CDR2 ANQGSEA. CDR3 sequence reads: CSVPGGGVDGELFF. The CDR3, as DNA: TGCAGCGTCCCCGGAGGGGGCGTGGACGGGGAGCTGTTTTTT.

This clone was counted a few times. The chain uses TRBV6-1 and TRBJ2-5, with D perhaps matching TRBD1 (5 bases). Germline assignment: CDR1 MNHNS and CDR2 SASEGT. CDR3 size: 15 residues. V was clipped by 6 bases and J by 2 bases, with 16 bases between them. The CDR3 reads CASRRLYRKQETQYF. The CDR3 nucleotides are TGTGCCAGCAGACGGCTCTACAGGAAGCAAGAGACCCAGTACTTC.

This clone was observed a single time. This chain connects TRBV9 to TRBJ2-1, with 12 bases that match TRBD2. J gave up 3 bases and V 4 bases, and 2 bases lay outside the gene matches. The CDR3 has 15 residues. The germline CDR1 and CDR2 sequences are SGDLS and YYNGEE. Here the CDR3 DNA reads TGTGCCAGCAGCCCGGGACTAGCGGGCTACAATGAGCAGTTCTTC. Translating it yields CASSPGLAGYNEQFF.

The V call is TRBV6-6, the J call TRBJ2-1; a possible D gene is TRBD1 (6 bases). Trimming pared 2 bases from V and 7 bases from J, leaving 18 bases between. Germline-derived CDR1 and CDR2 are MNHNY and SVGAGI (reference sequence). This CDR3 is built from 16 residues. The DNA for the CDR3 is TGTGCCAGCAGTTACCGTCTTAGAGCAGGGGAAAATGAGCAGTTCTTC. This encodes CASSYRLRAGENEQFF.

The rearrangement joins TRBV27 to TRBJ2-7; 8 bases align to TRBD2. Germline CDR1 reads MNHEY; CDR2 reads SMNVEV (reference sequence). V lost 6 bases, J lost 4 bases, and 8 bases stayed unmatched. CDR3 length: 14 amino acids. In DNA form, the CDR3 reads TGTGCCAGCAGGCAAGCCGGGACTAGTTACGAGCAGTACTTC. It yields the protein CASRQAGTSYEQYF.

The J gene is TRBJ1-5, the V gene TRBV18; the D gene is possibly TRBD1 (5 bases). CDR1 KGHSH and CDR2 LQKENI come from the germline V gene. The CDR3 covers 13 residues. V shed 6 bases and J shed 3 bases, with 9 bases lying between them. The CDR3 here is CASSGDSNQPQHF. The CDR3 coding sequence is TGTGCCAGCTCGGGGGACTCCAATCAGCCCCAGCATTTT.

This clone appeared a single time. The chain uses TRBV5-1 and TRBJ2-7; a possible D gene is TRBD1 (5 bases). This CDR3 spans 14 amino acids. From germline, CDR1 is SGHRS and CDR2 YFSETQ. Trimming left V 5 bases short and J 1 base short, with 13 bases between. Here the CDR3 reads CASRPLAGSYEQYF. For the CDR3, the DNA is TGCGCCAGCAGGCCCCTGGCAGGGTCCTACGAGCAGTACTTC.

The chain recombines TRBV9 with TRBJ2-1, with TRBD2 as a possible D gene (6 bases). The V end lost 4 bases, the J end lost 0 bases, and 17 bases lay between the germline ends. Germline CDR1 reads SGDLS; CDR2 reads YYNGEE. The CDR3 has 17 amino acids. CDR3 bases: TGTGCCAGCAGCCAAGTCATAGCGGCGAGCTCCTACAATGAGCAGTTCTTC. Its protein product is CASSQVIAASSYNEQFF.

The chain joins TRBV11-2 to TRBJ2-3; no clear D gene. The CDR3 loop spans 15 amino acids. Trimming took 3 bases from V and 0 from J, leaving 10 bases between them. CDR1 is SGHAT and CDR2 is FQNNGV in the germline V gene. The DNA for the CDR3 is TGTGCCAGCAGCTTGGGGAACCCTAGCACAGATACGCAGTATTTT. This codes for CASSLGNPSTDTQYF.

This sequence joins TRBV5-1 and TRBJ2-7, with 12 bases aligning to TRBD2. Per the germline V gene, CDR1 is SGHRS and CDR2 is YFSETQ. The CDR3 sequence is 16 residues long. With 0 bases clipped from V and 5 bases from J, the junction kept 6 bases outside the gene matches. CDR3 protein: CASSLVPTSGRDEQYF. The CDR3 DNA reads TGCGCCAGCAGCTTGGTTCCGACTAGCGGGAGAGACGAGCAGTACTTC.

The chain combines TRBV9 with TRBJ1-6; the D gene is possibly TRBD1 (5 bases). Deletions cut 5 bases from V and 5 bases from J, with 11 bases between. The CDR3 runs 14 residues. Germline V gene data show CDR1 as SGDLS and CDR2 as YYNGEE. The CDR3 DNA reads as TGTGCCAGCAGTTCCGGACACAATAATTCACCCCTCCACTTT. Its translation is CASSSGHNNSPLHF.

This sequence joins TRBV27 and TRBJ1-5; D call uncertain. V was cut by 3 bases and J by 1 base, with 10 bases left in between. Germline V gene sequence: CDR1 MNHEY, CDR2 SMNVEV (reference sequence). This CDR3 contains 15 residues. CDR3 in DNA: TGTGCCAGCAGTTTCCGCCCCCCGAGCAATCAGCCCCAGCATTTT. Translated, it gives CASSFRPPSNQPQHF.